Here is one T cell receptor beta chain with its context. A read error may explain this, as a much larger clone is one base away. This specimen belongs to a study of spatial heterogeneity in lung cancer. The time point denotes: sample taken at primary tumor resection. The authors sequenced whole RNA from tumor, nontumor lung or frozen PBMC without sorting. TCRdb re-derived calls from the 5' RACE reads in MiXCR, one entry per CDR3 protein. The table lists 40,000 to 55,000 distinct CDR3 sequences, approximately 6.8% of them singletons, with 43% in the top ten. V was cut by 6 bases and J by 7 bases, with 3 bases left in between. The CDR3 totals 9 residues.

This sample comprised PBMCs, obtained at surgery. The TCR originated in a female donor with early-stage non-small cell lung cancer. V usage is TRBV12-3 or TRBV12-4 and J usage is TRBJ1-1; D remains unclear. CDR3: CASSHEAFF. The CDR3 DNA reads as TGTGCCAGCAGCCATGAAGCTTTCTTT.